The 4 T cell receptor beta chains presented below share a single source sample, sequenced in a study of glioma-infiltrating T cells. Using RNA template, CDR3s of TCR alpha and beta were amplified with iRepertoire arm-PCR. TCRdb fed the multiplex PCR reads into MiXCR, producing one record per CDR3 protein. The data show about 380,000 distinct CDR3 sequences, with roughly two fifths seen just once and around 12% held by the top ten. The sample taken for sequencing was glioma tissue, nonneoplastic brain tissue, or PBMCs (not recorded which). The receptors here all came from a human donor with low-grade glioma or glioblastoma, undergoing nonglioma brain surgery, or in good health (not recorded which).

Here the CDR3 reads CASSFCSGRGYEQYF. CDR3 nucleotides: TGTGCCAGCAGTTTTTGTAGCGGGAGGGGCTACGAGCAGTACTTC. V is TRBV28 and J is TRBJ2-7, with 11 bases matching TRBD2. Unmatched junction bases numbered 4, after V lost 3 bases and J lost 3 bases. In germline, CDR1 is MDHEN, CDR2 SYDVKM. The CDR3 totals 15 residues.

The chain carries TRBV7-2 and TRBJ1-2; TRBD1 matches 8 bases. This CDR3 has 15 amino acids. After removal of 5 bases from V and 4 bases from J, the junction contained 9 bases not matched to a gene. Germline CDR1 reads SGHTA; CDR2 reads FQGNSA. This CDR3 reads CASSELQGVGYGYTF. CDR3 coding DNA: TGTGCCAGCAGCGAATTACAGGGGGTCGGCTATGGCTACACCTTC.

The rearrangement uses TRBV27 and TRBJ2-1; 11 bases map to TRBD2. In germline, CDR1 is MNHEY, CDR2 SMNVEV (reference sequence). V gave up 2 bases and J gave up 8 bases; unmatched junction bases: 2. The CDR3 is 14 amino acids. CDR3 sequence: CASSLGTSGHEQFF. For the CDR3, the DNA is TGTGCCAGCAGTTTAGGGACTAGCGGACATGAGCAGTTCTTC.

The chain couples TRBV29-1 to TRBJ2-2; 9 nucleotides agree with TRBD1. V trimming: 4 bases; J trimming: 1 base; junction bases outside the gene matches: 4. Germline V gene sequence: CDR1 SQVTM, CDR2 ANQGSEA. The CDR3 runs to 15 residues. In DNA, the CDR3 is TGCAGCGTTGCGCCGGGACAGGGGAACACCGGGGAGCTGTTTTTT. This encodes CSVAPGQGNTGELFF.